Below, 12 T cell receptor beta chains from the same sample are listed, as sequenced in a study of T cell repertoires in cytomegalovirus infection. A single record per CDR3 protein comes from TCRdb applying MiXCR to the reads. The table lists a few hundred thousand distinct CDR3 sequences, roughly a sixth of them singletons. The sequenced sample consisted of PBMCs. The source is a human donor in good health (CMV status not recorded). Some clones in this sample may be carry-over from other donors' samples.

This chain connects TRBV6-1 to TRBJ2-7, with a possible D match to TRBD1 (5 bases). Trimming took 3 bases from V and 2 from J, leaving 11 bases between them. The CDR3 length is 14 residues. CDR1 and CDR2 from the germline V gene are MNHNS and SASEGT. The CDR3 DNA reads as TGTGCCAGCAGTGACAGGGCCCCCACCTACGAGCAGTACTTC. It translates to CASSDRAPTYEQYF.

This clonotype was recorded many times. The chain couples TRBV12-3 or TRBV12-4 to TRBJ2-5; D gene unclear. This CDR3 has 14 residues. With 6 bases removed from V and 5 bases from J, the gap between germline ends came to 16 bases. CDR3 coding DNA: TGTGCCAGCAGCTACTTGGCCTCACCCGAGACCCAGTACTTC. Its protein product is CASSYLASPETQYF.

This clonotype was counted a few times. CDR3 sequence: CASSMGAGRMYEQFF. The CDR3 bases are TGTGCCAGTAGTATGGGGGCAGGACGGATGTATGAGCAGTTCTTC. This chain joins TRBV19 and TRBJ2-1; possibly TRBD1 for D (6 bases). Deletions cut 3 bases from V and 8 bases from J, with 17 bases between. The CDR3 has 15 residues. Germline V gene sequence: CDR1 LNHDA, CDR2 SQIVND (reference sequence).

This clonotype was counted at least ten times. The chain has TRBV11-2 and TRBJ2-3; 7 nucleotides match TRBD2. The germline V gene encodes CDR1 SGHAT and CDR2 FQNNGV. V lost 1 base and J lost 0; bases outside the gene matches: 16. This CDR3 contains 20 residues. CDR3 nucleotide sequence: TGTGCCAGCAGCTTAGTACGGCGCTTGAGCGGGATTAGGAGCACAGATACGCAGTATTTT. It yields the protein CASSLVRRLSGIRSTDTQYF.

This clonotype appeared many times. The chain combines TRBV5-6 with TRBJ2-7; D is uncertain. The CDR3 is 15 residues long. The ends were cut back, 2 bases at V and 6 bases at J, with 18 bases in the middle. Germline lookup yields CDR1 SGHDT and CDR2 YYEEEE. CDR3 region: CASSFLGVLESEQYF. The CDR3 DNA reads TGTGCCAGCAGCTTTTTAGGTGTCCTGGAAAGCGAGCAGTACTTC.

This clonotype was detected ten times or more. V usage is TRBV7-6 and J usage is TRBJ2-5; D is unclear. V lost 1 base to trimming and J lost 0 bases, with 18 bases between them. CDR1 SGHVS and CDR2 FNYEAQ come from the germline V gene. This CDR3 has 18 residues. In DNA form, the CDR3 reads TGTGCCAGCAGCTTAGAGGTCGCTACTGCCGACTACCAAGAGACCCAGTACTTC. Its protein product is CASSLEVATADYQETQYF.

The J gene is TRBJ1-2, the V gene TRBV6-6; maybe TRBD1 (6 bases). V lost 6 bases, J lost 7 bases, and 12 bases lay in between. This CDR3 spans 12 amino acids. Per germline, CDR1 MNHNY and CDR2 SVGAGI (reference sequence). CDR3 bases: TGTGCCAGCAGCGGGGGGGCAGTTGGCTACACCTTC. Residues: CASSGGAVGYTF.

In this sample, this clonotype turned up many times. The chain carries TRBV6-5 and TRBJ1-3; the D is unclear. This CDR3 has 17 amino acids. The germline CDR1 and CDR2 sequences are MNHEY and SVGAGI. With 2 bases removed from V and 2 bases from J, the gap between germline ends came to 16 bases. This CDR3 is CASSYEGTHRTGNTIYF. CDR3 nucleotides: TGTGCCAGCAGTTACGAAGGCACACATCGGACTGGAAACACCATATATTTT.

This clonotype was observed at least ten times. CDR3 loop: CASSLAGLAGGTDTQYF. The CDR3 nucleotides read TGTGCCAGCAGTTTAGCAGGACTAGCGGGGGGCACAGATACGCAGTATTTT. This chain connects TRBV27 to TRBJ2-3; TRBD2 agrees at 13 bases. CDR1 and CDR2 (germline): MNHEY, SMNVEV (reference sequence). The CDR3 consists of 17 residues. With V trimmed by 2 bases and J by 1 base, 3 bases remained unmatched.

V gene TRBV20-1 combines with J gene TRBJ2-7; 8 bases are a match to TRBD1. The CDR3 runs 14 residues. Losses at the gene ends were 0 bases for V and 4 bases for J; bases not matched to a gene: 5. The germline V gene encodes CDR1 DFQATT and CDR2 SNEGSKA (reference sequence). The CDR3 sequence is CSARDPQGAYEQYF. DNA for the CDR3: TGCAGTGCTAGAGATCCGCAGGGGGCTTACGAGCAGTACTTC.

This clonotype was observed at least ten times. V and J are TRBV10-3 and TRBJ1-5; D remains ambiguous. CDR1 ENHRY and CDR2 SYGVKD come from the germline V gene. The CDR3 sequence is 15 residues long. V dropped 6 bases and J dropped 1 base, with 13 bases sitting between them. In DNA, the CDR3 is TGTGCCATCAGGGACGGGAGAGAGAGCAATCAGCCCCAGCATTTT. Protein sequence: CAIRDGRESNQPQHF.

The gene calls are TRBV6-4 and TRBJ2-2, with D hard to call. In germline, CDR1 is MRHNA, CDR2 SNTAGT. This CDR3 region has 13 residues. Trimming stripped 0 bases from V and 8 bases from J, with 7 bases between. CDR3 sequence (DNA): TGTGCCAGCAGTGACTCCGAAGCGGGGGAGCTGTTTTTT. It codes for CASSDSEAGELFF.